The next 28 T cell receptor beta chains were all read from a single sample in a study of OX40 agonist ivuxolimab in advanced cancers. Profiled with immunoSEQ multiplex PCR; TCRdb holds only in-frame clones, not every one. The sample lists approximately 100,000 clones, roughly nine tenths occurring once. Sequencing used CD4+ or CD8+ T cells sorted from blood, obtained in a trial of the OX40 agonist ivuxolimab. The receptor source for this set is an adult with an advanced solid tumor such as melanoma, head and neck, liver or kidney cancer.

J is TRBJ2-7 and V is TRBV11-3, with 9 bases identical to TRBD2. The germline V gene encodes CDR1 SGHNT and CDR2 YENEEA. V shed 2 bases and J 9 bases; nucleotides not matched to a gene: 8. The CDR3 extends over 14 amino acids. The CDR3 sequence: CASSLPGLAPGQYF. The CDR3 region has the DNA TGTGCCAGCAGCTTACCGGGACTAGCCCCGGGGCAGTACTTC.

The table lists this clone with a few counts. V gene TRBV21-1 combines with J gene TRBJ2-7; the table's D call, TRBD1, has no DNA check behind it. TRBV21-1 is tagged as a pseudogene. The CDR3 extends over 15 amino acids. The CDR3 here is CASSNWGQSSYEQYF. In DNA form, the CDR3 reads TGTGCCAGCAGCAACTGGGGACAGAGCTCCTACGAGCAGTACTTC.

The V and J genes are TRBV29-1 and TRBJ1-1; TRBD1 matches 7 bases. The V segment lost 4 bases and the J segment 2 bases; nucleotides outside the gene matches: 1. CDR1 and CDR2 from the germline V gene are SQVTM and ANQGSEA. The CDR3 has 12 amino acids. CDR3 bases: TGCAGCGTTGGACAGGGTAACACTGAAGCTTTCTTT. This translates into CSVGQGNTEAFF.

The gene calls are TRBV5-6 and TRBJ2-1; TRBD2 matches 8 bases. The CDR3 has 14 residues. Germline-derived CDR1 and CDR2 are SGHDT and YYEEEE. J gave up 8 bases and V 7 bases, and 11 bases lay outside the gene matches. The CDR3 region has the DNA TGTGCCAGCTCGTACGGGAGGGCCTGGGATGAGCAGTTCTTC. Translated: CASSYGRAWDEQFF.

The CDR3 DNA follows: TGTGCCAGCAGCTTGTACACCCTCCGCTCTGGAAACACCATATATTTT. Its protein is CASSLYTLRSGNTIYF. The chain has TRBV5-6 and TRBJ1-3, with D hard to call. Between the trimmed V and J ends, which lost 1 base and 0 bases, there was a span of 11 bases. The CDR3 totals 16 residues. Germline CDR1 SGHDT, CDR2 YYEEEE.

The chain links TRBV7-2 to TRBJ2-3; D not resolved. Looked up from germline, CDR1 is SGHTA and CDR2 is FQGNSA. V shed 3 bases and J shed 1 base, with 2 bases lying between them. CDR3 length equals 12 residues. The chain's CDR3 is CASSFGTDTQYF. In nucleotides, the CDR3 is TGTGCCAGCAGCTTTGGCACAGATACGCAGTATTTT.

The V and J genes are TRBV5-4 and TRBJ1-6, with D maybe TRBD1 (6 bases). The CDR3 loop spans 14 amino acids. V lost 2 bases and J 7 bases, leaving 10 bases between the germline ends. Germline V gene sequence: CDR1 SGHNT, CDR2 YYREEE (reference sequence). CDR3 coding DNA: TGTGCCAGCAGCTTACCAGGGGAGAATTCACCCCTCCACTTT. Amino acids: CASSLPGENSPLHF.

The rearrangement joins TRBV9 to TRBJ2-2, with 7 bases aligning to TRBD2. V lost 2 bases and J lost 2; bases outside the gene matches: 3. The length of the CDR3 is 15 residues. Germline values: CDR1 SGDLS, CDR2 YYNGEE. CDR3 nucleotides: TGTGCCAGCAGCGTTGGACTAGGTAACACCGGGGAGCTGTTTTTT. The encoded protein is CASSVGLGNTGELFF. The whole variable domain, remainder taken from reference TRBV9 and TRBJ2-2, is DSGVTQTPKHLITATGQRVTLRCSPRSGDLSVYWYQQSLDQGLQFLIQYYNGEERAKGNILERFSAQQFPDLHSELNLSSLELGDSALYFCASSVGLGNTGELFFGEGSRLTVL.

The chain uses TRBV11-2 and TRBJ2-4; 9 bases are shared with TRBD1. Germline V gives CDR1 SGHAT, CDR2 FQNNGV. The CDR3 runs 15 residues. V lost 4 bases, J lost 8 bases, and 9 bases stayed unmatched. CDR3 sequence reads: CASSSNRGLRDIQYF. The CDR3 DNA follows: TGTGCCAGCAGCTCGAACAGGGGGCTTAGGGACATTCAGTACTTC.

The chain links TRBV5-1 to TRBJ1-1, with D possibly being TRBD1 (6 bases). Looked up from germline, CDR1 is SGHRS and CDR2 is YFSETQ. Trimming cost V 4 bases and J 5 bases, with 15 bases left between them. The CDR3 has 14 residues. The CDR3 loop is CASSPTGSRTEAFF. The CDR3 nucleotides read TGCGCCAGCAGCCCCACAGGGTCCCGGACTGAAGCTTTCTTT.

CDR3 in amino acids: CASSPGSLGTDTQYF. The CDR3 region has the DNA TGCGCCAGCAGCCCCGGGAGCCTCGGTACAGATACGCAGTATTTT. This sequence joins TRBV5-1 and TRBJ2-3, with a possible D match to TRBD2 (6 bases). Germline V CDR1 and CDR2: SGHRS, YFSETQ. There are 15 residues in the CDR3. Trimming removed 4 bases at V and 3 bases at J, with 15 bases between.

The table lists this clone with a count of one. This chain links TRBV5-4 with TRBJ2-7, with 9 bases that match TRBD1. Germline lookup yields CDR1 SGHNT and CDR2 YYREEE (reference sequence). The CDR3 covers 14 residues. J gave up 9 bases and V 4 bases, and 11 bases lay outside the gene matches. The CDR3 coding sequence is TGTGCCAGCAGCCTCGGAGGACAGGGGTATGGGCAGTACTTC. The encoded protein is CASSLGGQGYGQYF.

The chain joins TRBV19 to TRBJ2-7; D might be TRBD1 (6 bases). CDR3 length equals 13 residues. Germline V gene lookup returns CDR1 LNHDA and CDR2 SQIVND (reference sequence). V lost 5 bases, J lost 2 bases, and 10 bases lay in between. The CDR3: CASSSQGPYEQYF. CDR3 nucleotide sequence: TGTGCCAGTAGTTCACAGGGACCCTACGAGCAGTACTTC.

The gene calls are TRBV10-3 and TRBJ1-2; no firm D call. Looked up from germline, CDR1 is ENHRY and CDR2 is SYGVKD. V was shortened by 3 bases and J by 1 base, with 12 bases between the two germline ends. The CDR3 has 15 amino acids. CDR3 amino acids: CAISDSNTINYGYTF. CDR3 DNA: TGTGCCATCAGTGACAGTAACACTATTAACTATGGCTACACCTTC.

This chain uses TRBV5-6 with TRBJ2-7; no reliable D call. Germline loops: CDR1 SGHDT, CDR2 YYEEEE. The CDR3 totals 15 residues. The V end was cut by 0 bases, the J end by 1 base, with 11 bases between. The CDR3 here is CASSLAEPGSYEQYF. As DNA, the CDR3 is TGTGCCAGCAGCTTGGCCGAGCCAGGATCCTACGAGCAGTACTTC.

The chain links TRBV5-1 to TRBJ2-3; 7 bases agree with TRBD1. CDR3 size: 14 residues. Germline CDR1 is SGHRS and CDR2 is YFSETQ. The trim removed 4 bases at V and 6 bases at J, leaving 8 bases unmatched. The CDR3: CASSLTGELDTQYF. DNA for the CDR3: TGCGCCAGCAGCCTAACAGGGGAGCTTGATACGCAGTATTTT.

The V and J genes are TRBV7-6 and TRBJ2-7; possibly TRBD1 or TRBD2 for D (5 bases each). V gave up 7 bases and J gave up 2 bases, with 12 bases separating them. The CDR3 extends over 13 amino acids. From germline, CDR1 is SGHVS and CDR2 FNYEAQ. Here the CDR3 DNA reads TGTGCCAGCACCTCCGGGGCCCCCTACGAGCAGTACTTC. It yields the protein CASTSGAPYEQYF.

The chain couples TRBV27 to TRBJ1-5, with 8 bases fitting TRBD1. The CDR3 sequence is 18 residues long. J lost 0 bases, V lost 9 bases, and 16 bases had no gene match. In germline, CDR1 is MNHEY, CDR2 SMNVEV (reference sequence). The CDR3 reads CARTRPGQERYSNQPQHF. As DNA, the CDR3 is TGTGCCAGGACTCGACCGGGACAGGAAAGATATAGCAATCAGCCCCAGCATTTT.

The V and J genes are TRBV21-1 and TRBJ2-7; the table names TRBD1, a call not compared with the DNA. TRBV21-1 is an annotated pseudogene. This CDR3 is built from 17 residues. This CDR3 reads CASSIRDSRTISYEQYF. The DNA for the CDR3 is TGTGCCAGCAGCATCCGGGACAGCAGGACGATATCCTACGAGCAGTACTTC.

The rearrangement links TRBV18 to TRBJ2-2; 10 positions agree with TRBD1. Germline V gene lookup returns CDR1 KGHSH and CDR2 LQKENI. CDR3 length equals 16 residues. Trimming at V came to 4 bases and at J to 4 bases, leaving 6 bases not matched to a gene. The CDR3 bases are TGTGCCAGCTCACAACGACAGGGGGCTAGCACCGGGGAGCTGTTTTTT. Protein sequence: CASSQRQGASTGELFF.

The rearrangement joins TRBV7-2 to TRBJ2-1; tentatively, D is TRBD2 (7 bases). CDR3 length: 17 residues. The germline CDR1 and CDR2 sequences are SGHTA and FQGNSA. V was clipped by 4 bases and J by 4 bases, with 20 bases between them. For the CDR3, the DNA is TGTGCCAGCAGCTCGAGGGGGGGGATCGGCCTATACAATGAGCAGTTCTTC. Its translation is CASSSRGGIGLYNEQFF.

CDR3 loop: CASSSTAGGHSTDTQYF. CDR3 DNA: TGTGCCAGCAGCTCAACTGCCGGGGGGCATAGCACAGATACGCAGTATTTT. The chain couples TRBV5-4 to TRBJ2-3, with a weak D call TRBD2 (7 bases). The CDR3 covers 17 residues. Trimming took 3 bases from V and 0 from J, leaving 17 bases between them. Germline values: CDR1 SGHNT, CDR2 YYREEE (reference sequence).

The chain combines TRBV18 with TRBJ1-4; D ambiguous. CDR1 KGHSH and CDR2 LQKENI come from the germline V gene. The CDR3 length is 13 residues. Trimming took off 4 bases at V and 8 bases at J, with 11 bases between the two ends. The CDR3 coding sequence is TGTGCCAGCTCACGGGCACTAGGCGAAAAACTGTTTTTT. Translated, it gives CASSRALGEKLFF.

The chain joins TRBV7-2 to TRBJ2-7, with TRBD1 matching 7 bases. This CDR3 has 13 residues. In germline, CDR1 is SGHTA, CDR2 FQGNSA. V shed 5 bases, J shed 3 bases, and the junction held 4 bases outside the gene matches. CDR3 protein: CASSDRVFYEQYF. The CDR3 nucleotides read TGTGCCAGCAGCGACAGGGTGTTCTACGAGCAGTACTTC.

This clone was detected once. The chain carries TRBV7-3 and TRBJ2-1; D not certain. The V gene lost 2 bases and the J gene lost 7 bases, with 18 bases spanning the gap. From germline, CDR1 is SGHTA and CDR2 FQGTGA. There are 16 residues in the CDR3. CDR3 loop: CASSLSAGQSLNEQFF. CDR3 coding DNA: TGTGCCAGCAGCTTATCGGCCGGGCAAAGTCTGAATGAGCAGTTCTTC.

The chain has TRBV2 and TRBJ1-2, with D tentatively TRBD1 (5 bases). Trimming pared 7 bases from V and 6 bases from J, leaving 18 bases between. CDR3 length: 14 amino acids. Germline V lookup: CDR1 SNHLY, CDR2 FYNNEI. CDR3 amino acids: CASTVARGYDGYTF. The CDR3 DNA sequence: TGTGCCAGCACTGTGGCGAGGGGATACGATGGCTACACCTTC.

V and J are TRBV7-2 and TRBJ2-7; D is perhaps TRBD2 (6 bases). Germline V gives CDR1 SGHTA, CDR2 FQGNSA. The V end was cut by 1 base, the J end by 3 bases, with 13 bases between. CDR3 size: 15 residues. CDR3 sequence: CASSLGGTGSYEQYF. DNA of the CDR3: TGTGCCAGCAGCTTAGGGGGGACTGGGAGCTACGAGCAGTACTTC. Combining the CDR3 with reference TRBV7-2 and TRBJ2-7 gives the whole variable domain GAGVSQSPSNKVTEKGKDVELRCDPISGHTALYWYRQSLGQGLEFLIYFQGNSAPDKSGLPSDRFSAERTGGSVSTLTIQRTQQEDSAVYLCASSLGGTGSYEQYFGPGTRLTVT.

This sequence joins TRBV18 and TRBJ1-4; maybe TRBD1 (5 bases). V was cut by 5 bases and J by 7 bases, with 11 bases left in between. CDR1 is KGHSH, CDR2 LQKENI, per germline. The CDR3 loop spans 13 amino acids. The CDR3 loop reads CASSEGIAEKLFF. CDR3 nucleotide sequence: TGTGCCAGCTCAGAGGGGATTGCTGAAAAACTGTTTTTT.